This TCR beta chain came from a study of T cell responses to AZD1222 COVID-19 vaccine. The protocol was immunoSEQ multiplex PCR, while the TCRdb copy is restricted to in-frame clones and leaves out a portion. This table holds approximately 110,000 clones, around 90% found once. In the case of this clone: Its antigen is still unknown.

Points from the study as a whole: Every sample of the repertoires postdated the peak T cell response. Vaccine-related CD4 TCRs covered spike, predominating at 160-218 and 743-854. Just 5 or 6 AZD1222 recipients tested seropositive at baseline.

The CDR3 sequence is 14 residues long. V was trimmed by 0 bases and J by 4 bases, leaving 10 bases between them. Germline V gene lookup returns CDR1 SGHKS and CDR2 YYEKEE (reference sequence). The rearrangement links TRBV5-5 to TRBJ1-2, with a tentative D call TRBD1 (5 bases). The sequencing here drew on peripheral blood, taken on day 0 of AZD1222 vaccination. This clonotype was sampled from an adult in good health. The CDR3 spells CASSLDWGTYGYTF. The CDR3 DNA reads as TGTGCCAGCAGCTTGGATTGGGGGACCTATGGCTACACCTTC.